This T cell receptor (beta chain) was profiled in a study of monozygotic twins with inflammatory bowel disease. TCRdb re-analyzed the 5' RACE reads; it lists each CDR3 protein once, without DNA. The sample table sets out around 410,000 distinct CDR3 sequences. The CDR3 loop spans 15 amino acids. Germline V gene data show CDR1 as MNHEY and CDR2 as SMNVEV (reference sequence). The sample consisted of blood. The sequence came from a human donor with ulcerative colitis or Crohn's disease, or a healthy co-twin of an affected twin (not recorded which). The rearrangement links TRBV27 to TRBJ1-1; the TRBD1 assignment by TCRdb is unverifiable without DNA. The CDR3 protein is CASSLFRDKGTEAFF.